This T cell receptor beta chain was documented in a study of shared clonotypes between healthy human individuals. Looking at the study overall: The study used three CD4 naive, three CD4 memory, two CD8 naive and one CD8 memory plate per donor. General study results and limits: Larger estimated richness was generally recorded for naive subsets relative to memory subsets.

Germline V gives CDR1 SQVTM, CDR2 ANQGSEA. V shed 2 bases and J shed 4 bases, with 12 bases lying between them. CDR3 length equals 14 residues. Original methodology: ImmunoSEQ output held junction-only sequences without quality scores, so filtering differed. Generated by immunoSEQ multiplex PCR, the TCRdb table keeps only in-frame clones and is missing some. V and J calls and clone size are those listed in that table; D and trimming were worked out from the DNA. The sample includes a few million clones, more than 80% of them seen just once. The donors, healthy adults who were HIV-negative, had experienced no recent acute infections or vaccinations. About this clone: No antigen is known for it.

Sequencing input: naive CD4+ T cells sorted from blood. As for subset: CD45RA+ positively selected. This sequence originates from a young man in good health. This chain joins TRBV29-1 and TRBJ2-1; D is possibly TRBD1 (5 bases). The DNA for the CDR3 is TGCAGCGTTGAACGGCAGGGCAAGTACAATGAGCAGTTCTTC. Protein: CSVERQGKYNEQFF.